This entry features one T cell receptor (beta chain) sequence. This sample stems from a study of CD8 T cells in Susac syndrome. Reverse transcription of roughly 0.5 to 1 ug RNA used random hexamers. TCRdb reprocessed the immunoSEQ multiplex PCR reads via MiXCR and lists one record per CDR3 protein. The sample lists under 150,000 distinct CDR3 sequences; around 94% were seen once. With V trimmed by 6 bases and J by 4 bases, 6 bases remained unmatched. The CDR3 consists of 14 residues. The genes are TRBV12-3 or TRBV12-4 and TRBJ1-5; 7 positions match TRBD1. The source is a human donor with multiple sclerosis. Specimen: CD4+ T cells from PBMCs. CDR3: CASSRDSLNQPQHF. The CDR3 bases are TGTGCCAGCAGCCGGGACAGCTTAAATCAGCCCCAGCATTTT.